One T cell receptor (beta chain) is described in this entry. Its antigen has not been determined. The record has no base qualities; no much larger clone is one base away. These data come from a study of cytomegalovirus exposure and HLA in healthy donors (dated by TCRdb to about 2017). Turning to the overall study: According to an earlier analysis of around 600 of the donors, 150 million to 200 million T cells yielded roughly 110 million unique TCR beta sequences and about 300 Gb of sequence data. An early release that covered about 640 HLA-typed donors contained about 300 gigabases of sequencing data and around 80 million unique TCR sequences. Of the roughly 420 genotyped donors, more than 75% were placed in the genetic ancestry cluster associated with self-reported Caucasian donors. The study aimed to test whether cataloging public T cell receptors could reveal signatures of past pathogen exposure. The study profiled the T cell repertoires of about 640 subjects by immunosequencing and related them to cytomegalovirus serostatus. Besides the first cohort of roughly 660 subjects, a separate validation cohort made up of 120 different subjects was used. High-throughput TCR immunosequencing, statistical association of individual TCRs with disease status, and machine learning were combined to predict cytomegalovirus infection status. To study patterns of TCR occurrence, a later analysis re-analyzed previously published TCR beta repertoires from 550 to 800 donors and added high-resolution HLA genotyping. Rather than drawing on any new phenotypic data, the later analysis identified candidate immune exposures from TCR beta sequences and the way those sequences occurred across donors. An earlier analysis of 587 of the donors applied high-throughput TCR beta sequencing to assess whether each TCR beta V gene segment acted as functional or pseudogenic. Donor age, sex, ethnicity and CMV serostatus were collected together with the repertoire data. A later genetic analysis took genome-wide SNP genotypes for about 55% of the 666 donors and used that subset as a discovery cohort. All discovery cohort repertoires had been generated on a single sequencing platform. HLA typing included class I and class II loci at four-digit resolution. Typing coverage varied by locus: about 620-630 donors for A, B, C, DRB1 and DQB1; roughly 520 for DQA1; about 600 for DPA1; 450 to 480 for DPB1. Several DR-DQ haplotypes were handled as single units for association and clustering, since linkage in the cohort was strong. Across some 400 genotyped donors of the cohort, an average of roughly 250,000 unique TCR beta nucleotide sequences per donor were sequenced, and approximately 17% of those sequences were non-productive.

CDR1 and CDR2 are drawn from the germline V gene: MNHNS, SASEGT. Trimming removed 7 bases from V and 4 bases from J; the gene matches leave 6 bases unexplained. The CDR3 contains 15 residues, cysteine and phenylalanine counted. Only the CDR3 part of the read is kept: 45 bases, read in frame from the first base. Summary of the overall study and its limitations: The sequencing pipeline was judged likely to have produced a cluster of highly shared sequence variants as a technical artifact. This cohort had only TCR beta chains sequenced, and the lack of alpha or paired-chain data limited which features could be detected. Because HLA typing was unavailable for some donors at each locus, only the typed subset was used in association tests. A further reported finding was that TCR beta sequences accurately predicted the HLA-A and HLA-B alleles for most subjects in the first cohort. In a later genetic analysis, a missense DCLRE1C variant was associated with V-gene and J-gene trimming of TCR beta chains, and the association was replicated in an independent cohort. According to a later analysis, most CMV-associated TCR beta chains appeared to be HLA-restricted, and the HLA associations seemed to be driven largely by CMV exposure. The presence/absence analyses assumed that sequencing depth was roughly uniform across donors, and that assumption may not be true. The authors suggested that the approach could potentially be generalized to other disease states and immunological phenotypes. In a later analysis, around 17,000 TCR beta sequences were associated with specific HLA alleles at a false discovery rate of 0.05. When HLA alleles, especially DR and DQ, strongly co-occurred, attributing TCR associations to individual alleles was difficult. While some public TCRs were present in many individuals, most TCR sequences turned up only very rarely across donors. The classifier was reported to diagnose cytomegalovirus status with high specificity and sensitivity in both the original cohort and the validation cohort. A later analysis reported that several top co-occurrence clusters appeared linked to parvovirus B19, influenza, CMV and Epstein-Barr virus. Correlated functional status among segregating V segments might reflect linkage disequilibrium, but an unknown experimental factor could not be ruled out. The 87-base-pair reads could not distinguish some IMGT-functional V segments, including TRBV6-2 and TRBV6-3, so those segments were excluded. In vitro tests confirmed that three of the cytomegalovirus-associated TCR beta chains recognize cytomegalovirus antigens. A later analysis found that TCR association rates varied across HLA loci, with DRB1 alleles showing the most associated TCRs and HLA-C alleles the fewest. A later genetic analysis reported fewer N-insertions in productive TCRs among donors in an Asian-associated ancestry cluster than the approximately 670-donor mean. In a later analysis, HLA-associated TCR beta chains were found to be more clonally expanded and to have lower generation probabilities than equally common non-associated chains. About 17 rarely observed V segments, including chromosome 9 orphons, were excluded from the earlier analysis of some 590 of the donors because counts were too low. CMV serostatus was the only immune exposure information available for the cohort. An earlier analysis of around 500 of the donors showed that most TCR beta V segments appeared in productive rearrangements either about 87% or about 30% of the time, which broadly matched IMGT annotations. A total of fewer than 200 TCR beta chains were listed by the study as associated with cytomegalovirus.

The cohort was made up of about 670 healthy bone marrow donors. At the time of sampling, every cohort member was nominally healthy, though immune exposures that went unrecorded were likely present. The donor tested CMV seronegative, placing the donor among the 350 or so seronegative members of the cohort. Each donor provided a peripheral blood sample, and peripheral blood mononuclear cells were used for TCR beta sequencing. Genomic DNA was extracted from the blood cell samples with the Qiagen DNeasy Blood Extraction Kit. The library was built by means of the immunoSEQ multiplex PCR assay. A mixture of 60 forward primers for TCR Vbeta segments and 13 reverse primers for TCR Jbeta segments was used in the multiplex PCR. The CDR3 region of rearranged TCR beta genes was amplified from genomic DNA by a multiplex PCR assay. The amplified TCR beta libraries were sequenced on the Illumina HiSeq System as 87-base-pair reads. Turning to the authors' computational methods: A later analysis counted about 80 million unique TCR beta chains across the 500 to 850 repertoires, and around 12 million of these chains were shared by at least two donors. Raw reads were error-corrected and collapsed into unique sequences with a nearest-neighbor algorithm that merged closely related sequences to remove PCR and sequencing errors. CDR3 sequences were aligned to IMGT reference sequences to assign V, D and J gene segments. For a sequence to be retained, a match of at least six nucleotides to both a V gene segment and a J gene segment was required. A rearrangement was called productive if the CDR3 had no stop codons and remained in frame with V and J, and every other rearrangement was called non-productive. Following IMGT convention, CDR3 was defined as the stretch from the second conserved V-encoded cysteine up to the conserved J-encoded phenylalanine. The earlier analysis of approximately 500 of the donors excluded sequences that lacked an unambiguous match to a single V gene segment. In an earlier analysis of roughly 500 of the donors, V segments were called functional above 56.7% productive rearrangements and were called segregating when the between-donor standard deviation exceeded 5%. To diagnose cytomegalovirus status from the catalog of TCR beta chain sequences, a statistical classification framework was built. A later analysis assigned V and J genes by comparing TCR nucleotide sequences with IMGT/GENE-DB human TR gene sequences. In a later analysis, CDR3 sequences and most-parsimonious VDJ recombination scenarios were assigned using the TCRdist pipeline. In a later analysis, every TCR beta chain was defined by the combination of its CDR3 amino acid sequence and its V-gene family, and reads without a unique V-gene family were dropped. To address suspected cross-contamination and a sequencing artifact, a later analysis removed 592 highly shared, low-generation-probability nucleotide sequences. A later analysis calculated a clonal expansion index for each public chain from normalized within-repertoire ranks of inferred template counts. Generation probabilities in a later analysis came from a VDJ recombination model fitted to out-of-frame rearrangements, and those results were checked against IGoR. In a later analysis, hypergeometric tests were used to score TCR-TCR, TCR-HLA and TCR-CMV co-occurrence, with a repertoire-size bias correction applied to TCR pairs. To estimate false discovery rates, a later analysis permuted the HLA or CMV assignments 20 times. A later analysis grouped co-occurring TCRs with DBSCAN, adding TCRdist sequence similarity when clustering within HLA-allele-positive subsets. Co-occurrence clustering excluded repertoires with fewer than 30,000 or more than 120,000 public chains, plus five with anomalous nucleotide sharing. The source is immuneACCESS, and TCRdb retained only in-frame sequences with V and J called. Part of the clones is not carried over; for the studies checked, unresolved V genes explain less than half of this, and the remainder is unexplained. The V and J calls and clone size are taken from that table; D and trimming were inferred from the DNA. This sample holds about 150,000 clones; over 65% were observed only once. The top ten clones comprise under 2.5% of the sample.

The chain uses TRBV6-1 and TRBJ2-1, with 11 bases in between that match TRBD2. The receptor was derived from a man aged 25 to 40 in good health and CMV-seronegative. The specimen sequenced was PBMCs. The DNA sequence is TGTGCCAGCACCCCTGGGACTAGCGGTTACAATGAGCAGTTCTTC. This encodes CASTPGTSGYNEQFF.